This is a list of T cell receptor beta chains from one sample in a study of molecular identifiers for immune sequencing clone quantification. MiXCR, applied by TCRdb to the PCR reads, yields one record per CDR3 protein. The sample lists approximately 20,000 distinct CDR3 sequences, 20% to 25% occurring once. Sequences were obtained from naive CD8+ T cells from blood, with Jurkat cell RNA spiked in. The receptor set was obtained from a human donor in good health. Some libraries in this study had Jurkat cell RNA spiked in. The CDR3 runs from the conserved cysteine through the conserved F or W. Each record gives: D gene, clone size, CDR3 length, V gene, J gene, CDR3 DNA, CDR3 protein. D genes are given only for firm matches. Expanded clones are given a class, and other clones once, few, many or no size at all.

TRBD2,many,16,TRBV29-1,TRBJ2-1,TGCAGCGCAGACTTAGCGGGACCTAGCTCCTACAATGAGCAGTTCTTC,CSADLAGPSSYNEQFF
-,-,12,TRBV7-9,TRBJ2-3,TGTGCCGGCACCCCGAGGGCAGATACGCAGTATTTC,CAGTPRADTQYF
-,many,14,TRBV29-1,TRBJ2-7,TGCAGCGTTGAAGAGGGTAGGGGCCACCACGAGCAGTACTTC,CSVEEGRGHHEQYF
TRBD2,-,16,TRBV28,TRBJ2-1,TGTGCCAGCAGTCCGGAGGGACTAGTGTACAAGAATGAGCAGTTCTTC,CASSPEGLVYKNEQFF
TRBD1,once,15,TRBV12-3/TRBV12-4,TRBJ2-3,TGTGCCAGCACCCTACGACAGGGGGCCACAGATACGCAGTATTTT,CASTLRQGATDTQYF
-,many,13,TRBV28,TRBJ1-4,TGTGCCAGCAGTAGACAAGAAGCTGAAAAACTGTTTTTT,CASSRQEAEKLFF
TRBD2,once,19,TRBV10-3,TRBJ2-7,TGTGCCATCAGAAGACAGGAGCGCGTAGCGGGAGGGTATTCCTACGAGCAGTACTTC,CAIRRQERVAGGYSYEQYF
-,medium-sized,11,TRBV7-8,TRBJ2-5,TGTGCCAGCAGCACATGGGAGACCCAGTACTTC,CASSTWETQYF
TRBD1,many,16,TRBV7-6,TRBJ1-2,TGTGCCAGCAGCCATCACCGGGACAGGGTCGAGGGTGGCTACACCTTC,CASSHHRDRVEGGYTF
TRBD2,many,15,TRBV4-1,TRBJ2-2,TGCGCCAGCAGCCATGCGCCCGGGGGGTCCGGGGAGCTGTTTTTT,CASSHAPGGSGELFF
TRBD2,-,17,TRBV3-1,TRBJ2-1,TGTGCCAGCAGCCAAGACATGCTGGCGGGAGTGACCAATGAGCAGTTCTTC,CASSQDMLAGVTNEQFF
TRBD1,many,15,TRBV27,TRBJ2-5,TGTGCCAGCACGCGGGCAGGGGGTGATCAAGAGACCCAGTACTTC,CASTRAGGDQETQYF
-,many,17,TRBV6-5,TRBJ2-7,TGTGCCAGCAGTTACTCGTGGGAAACATATTTATCCTACGAGCAGTACTTC,CASSYSWETYLSYEQYF
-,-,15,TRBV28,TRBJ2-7,TGTGCCAGCAGTTCACGACTAGTTTATCCCTACGAGCAGTACTTC,CASSSRLVYPYEQYF
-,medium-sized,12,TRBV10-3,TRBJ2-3,TGTGCCATCAGTGACGGGGGTGATACGCAGTATTTT,CAISDGGDTQYF
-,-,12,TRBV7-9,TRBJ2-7,TGTGCCAGCACCAAGGACAGCTACGAGCAGTACTTC,CASTKDSYEQYF
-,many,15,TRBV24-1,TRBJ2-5,TGTGCCACCAGTGATTTGTCCGGGGGCTTCGAGACCCAGTACTTC,CATSDLSGGFETQYF
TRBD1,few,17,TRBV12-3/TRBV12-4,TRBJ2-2,TGTGCCAGCAGCTATCCGGGACAGGGGACCAACACCGGGGAGCTGTTTTTT,CASSYPGQGTNTGELFF
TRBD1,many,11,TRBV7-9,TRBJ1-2,TGTGCCAGCAGATTGGGACAGGGTCCCACCTTC,CASRLGQGPTF
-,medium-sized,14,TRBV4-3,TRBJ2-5,TGCGCCAGCAGCCAAGACAGGCGTCGAGAGACCCAGTACTTC,CASSQDRRRETQYF
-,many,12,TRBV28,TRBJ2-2,TGTGCCATCTCTGGGACGAGTTGGGAGCTGTTTTTT,CAISGTSWELFF
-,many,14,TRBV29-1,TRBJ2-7,TGCAGCGTTGAGGGACTTCCCATAGGCTCCGAGCAGTACTTC,CSVEGLPIGSEQYF
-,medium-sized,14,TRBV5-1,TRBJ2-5,TGCGCCAGCAGCACGGCGGGCAGAGAAGAGACCCAGTACTTC,CASSTAGREETQYF
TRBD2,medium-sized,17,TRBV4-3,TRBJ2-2,TGCGCCAGCAGCCAACGGACTAGCGGCCCCAACACCGGGGAGCTGTTTTTT,CASSQRTSGPNTGELFF
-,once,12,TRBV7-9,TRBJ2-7,TGTGCCAGCAACTGGACAGATTACGAGCAGTACTTC,CASNWTDYEQYF